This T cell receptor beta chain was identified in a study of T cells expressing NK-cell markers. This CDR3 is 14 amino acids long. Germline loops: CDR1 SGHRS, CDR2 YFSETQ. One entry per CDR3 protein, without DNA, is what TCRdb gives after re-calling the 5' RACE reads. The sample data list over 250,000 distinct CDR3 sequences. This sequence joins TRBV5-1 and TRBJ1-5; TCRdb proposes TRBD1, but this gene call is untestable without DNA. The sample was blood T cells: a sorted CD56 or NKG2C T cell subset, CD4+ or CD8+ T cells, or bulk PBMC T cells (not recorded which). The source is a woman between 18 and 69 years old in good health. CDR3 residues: CASSLGTDNQPQHF.